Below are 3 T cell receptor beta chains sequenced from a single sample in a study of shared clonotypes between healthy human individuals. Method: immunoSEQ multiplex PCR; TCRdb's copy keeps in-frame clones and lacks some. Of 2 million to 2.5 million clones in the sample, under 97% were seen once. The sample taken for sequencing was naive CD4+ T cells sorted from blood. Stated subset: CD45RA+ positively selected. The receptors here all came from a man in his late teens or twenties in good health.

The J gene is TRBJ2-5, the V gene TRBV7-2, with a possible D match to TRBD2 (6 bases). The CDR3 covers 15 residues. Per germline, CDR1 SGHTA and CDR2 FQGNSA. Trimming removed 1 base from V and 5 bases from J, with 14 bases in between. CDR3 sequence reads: CASSLGAGRGETQYF. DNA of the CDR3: TGTGCCAGCAGCTTAGGAGCGGGTCGAGGGGAGACCCAGTACTTC. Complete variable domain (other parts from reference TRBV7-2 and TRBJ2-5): GAGVSQSPSNKVTEKGKDVELRCDPISGHTALYWYRQSLGQGLEFLIYFQGNSAPDKSGLPSDRFSAERTGGSVSTLTIQRTQQEDSAVYLCASSLGAGRGETQYFGPGTRLLVL.

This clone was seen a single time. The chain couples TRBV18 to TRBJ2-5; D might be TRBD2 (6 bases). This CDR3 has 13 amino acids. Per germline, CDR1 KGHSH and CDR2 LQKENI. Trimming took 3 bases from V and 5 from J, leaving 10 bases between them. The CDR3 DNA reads TGTGCCAGCTCACCTAGCGGTTCGGAGACCCAGTACTTC. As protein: CASSPSGSETQYF. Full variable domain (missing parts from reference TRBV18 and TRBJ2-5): NAGVMQNPRHLVRRRGQEARLRCSPMKGHSHVYWYRQLPEEGLKFMVYLQKENIIDESGMPKERFSAEFPKEGPSILRIQQVVRGDSAAYFCASSPSGSETQYFGPGTRLLVL.

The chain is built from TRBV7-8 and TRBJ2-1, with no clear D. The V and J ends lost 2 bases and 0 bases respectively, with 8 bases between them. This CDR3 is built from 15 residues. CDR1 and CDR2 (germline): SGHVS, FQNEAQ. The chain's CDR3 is CASSLRRYSYNEQFF. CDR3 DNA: TGTGCCAGCAGCTTACGCAGGTACTCCTACAATGAGCAGTTCTTC.